What follows are 29 T cell receptor beta chains derived from one specimen sequenced in a study of blood T cell repertoires in COVID-19. Using immunoSEQ multiplex PCR, the repertoire was profiled, and TCRdb retains in-frame clones only, with some absent. The sample comprises about 56,000 clones, about 85% of which are singletons, and 10% to 15% rests with the top ten. Material for sequencing was peripheral blood. These receptors all stem from a woman of 80 years or more with acute or convalescent COVID-19.

In this sample, this clone turned up once. The J gene is TRBJ2-3, the V gene TRBV19; the match to TRBD1 covers 7 bases. The CDR3 is 14 amino acids. Per the germline V gene, CDR1 is LNHDA and CDR2 is SQIVND (reference sequence). The V segment lost 6 bases and the J segment 1 base; nucleotides outside the gene matches: 4. The CDR3: CASSLDRGTDTQYF. CDR3 DNA sequence: TGTGCCAGTAGCCTCGACAGGGGCACAGATACGCAGTATTTT.

V is TRBV29-1 and J is TRBJ1-1; 7 nucleotides match TRBD1. Per germline, CDR1 SQVTM and CDR2 ANQGSEA. The CDR3 is 13 amino acids. Trimming removed 6 bases from V and 1 base from J; junction bases left unmatched: 5. The CDR3 region has the DNA TGCAGCGTGGGGGGACAGCCGAACACTGAAGCTTTCTTT. This translates into CSVGGQPNTEAFF.

J is TRBJ2-7 and V is TRBV30; D remains ambiguous. CDR1 GTSNPN and CDR2 SVGIG come from the germline V gene (reference sequence). V lost 0 bases, J lost 1 base, and 10 bases lay in between. The CDR3 sequence is 14 residues long. CDR3 loop: CAWSVSSGSYEQYF. The CDR3 DNA sequence: TGTGCCTGGAGTGTAAGTTCAGGATCCTACGAGCAGTACTTC.

V gene TRBV14 combines with J gene TRBJ2-5, with 7 bases identical to TRBD1. This CDR3 spans 15 amino acids. Losses at the gene ends were 3 bases for V and 7 bases for J; bases not matched to a gene: 11. CDR1 is SGHDN, CDR2 FVKESK, per germline. The CDR3: CASSQDSGGLRTQYF. The DNA of the CDR3 is TGTGCCAGCAGCCAGGACTCAGGGGGATTAAGGACCCAGTACTTC.

V is TRBV5-1 and J is TRBJ2-5; D ambiguous. Germline lookup yields CDR1 SGHRS and CDR2 YFSETQ. CDR3 length equals 13 residues. V was trimmed by 0 bases and J by 2 bases, leaving 5 bases between them. The CDR3 DNA reads TGCGCCAGCAGCTTGGGTACTCAAGAGACCCAGTACTTC. Amino acids: CASSLGTQETQYF.

The V and J genes are TRBV6-5 and TRBJ1-5, with TRBD1 matching over 7 bases. The CDR3 is made up of 15 amino acids. CDR1 is MNHEY, CDR2 SVGAGI, per germline. The J segment lost 4 bases and the V segment lost 6 bases, leaving 9 bases of the junction unmatched. The CDR3 DNA sequence: TGTGCCAGCAGAAAAAATTGGGACAGTAATCAGCCCCAGCATTTT. It specifies CASRKNWDSNQPQHF.

The chain couples TRBV14 to TRBJ1-6, with unresolved D. Trimming left V 2 bases short and J 9 bases short, with 14 bases between. Germline CDR1 SGHDN, CDR2 FVKESK. This CDR3 spans 15 amino acids. The CDR3 DNA reads as TGTGCCAGCAGCCAACAGCAGGCCGGAGGTTCACCCCTCCACTTT. This sequence encodes CASSQQQAGGSPLHF.

The V gene is TRBV5-1, the J gene TRBJ2-6; perhaps TRBD2 as D (6 bases). V shed 0 bases and J shed 1 base, with 11 bases lying between them. The CDR3 covers 17 residues. Germline V gives CDR1 SGHRS, CDR2 YFSETQ. CDR3 protein: CASSLAIGGSGANVLTF. Written as DNA, the CDR3 is TGCGCCAGCAGCTTGGCCATCGGAGGGTCTGGGGCCAACGTCCTGACTTTC.

There are a few counts of this clone. J is TRBJ2-1 and V is TRBV12-2; TRBD2, the D gene given by the table, was not confirmed from the DNA. TRBV12-2 is listed as a pseudogene. CDR3 length equals 16 residues. The DNA for the CDR3 is TGTGCAAGTCGCTTAGAGGAGCTAGCGGAAGACAATGAGCAGTTCTTC. This gives the protein CASRLEELAEDNEQFF.

The chain has TRBV6-6 and TRBJ2-2; 7 bases agree with TRBD2. The CDR3 is made up of 13 amino acids. Germline CDR1 MNHNY, CDR2 SVGAGI (reference sequence). Germline trimming cut 8 bases from V and 6 bases from J; bases unmatched to any gene: 6. The CDR3 loop reads CASANAGAGELFF. The CDR3 coding sequence is TGTGCCAGCGCCAATGCGGGGGCCGGGGAGCTGTTTTTT.

This rearrangement joins TRBV4-2 to TRBJ2-3; 8 nucleotides agree with TRBD1. V dropped 3 bases and J dropped 4; count of bases not matched to a gene: 3. The CDR3 loop spans 14 amino acids. CDR1 LGHNA and CDR2 YNFKEQ come from the germline V gene. The CDR3 protein is CASSQQTGADTQYF. The CDR3 bases are TGTGCCAGCAGCCAGCAGACAGGGGCAGATACGCAGTATTTT.

The rearrangement uses TRBV20-1 and TRBJ1-2; tentative D call: TRBD1 (6 bases). Germline assignment: CDR1 DFQATT and CDR2 SNEGSKA (reference sequence). The CDR3 length is 11 residues. CDR3 nucleotide sequence: TGCAGCGTAACAGGGAACTATGGCTACACCTTC. Its protein is CSVTGNYGYTF.

V is TRBV3-1 (or the pseudogene TRBV3-2) and J is TRBJ1-3, with TRBD1 matching over 8 bases. The CDR3 has 16 amino acids. Losses at the gene ends were 2 bases for V and 0 bases for J; bases not matched to a gene: 3. Looked up from germline, CDR1 is LGHDT and CDR2 is YNNKEL (reference sequence). As DNA, the CDR3 is TGTGCCAGCAGCCAAAACGGACAGGGCTCTGGAAACACCATATATTTT. It codes for CASSQNGQGSGNTIYF.

The chain carries TRBV19 and TRBJ1-6; no definite D call. This CDR3 comprises 17 residues. The V gene lost 0 bases and the J gene lost 6 bases, with 15 bases spanning the gap. Germline V lookup: CDR1 LNHDA, CDR2 SQIVND (reference sequence). CDR3 sequence (DNA): TGTGCCAGTAGTATAGATCTCGGCGGCCCAGCTAATTCACCCCTCCACTTT. This encodes CASSIDLGGPANSPLHF.

This chain joins TRBV18 and TRBJ2-7; 9 bases agree with TRBD1. Looked up from germline, CDR1 is KGHSH and CDR2 is LQKENI. J was trimmed by 3 bases and V by 4 bases; bases with no gene match: 7. The CDR3 covers 15 residues. The CDR3 sequence: CASSLQGQGYYEQYF. DNA of the CDR3: TGTGCCAGCTCACTTCAGGGACAGGGTTACTACGAGCAGTACTTC.

The chain joins TRBV10-3 to TRBJ2-2, with D possibly being TRBD2 (5 bases). The CDR3 runs 14 residues. Germline V gene lookup returns CDR1 ENHRY and CDR2 SYGVKD. The V gene lost 4 bases and the J gene lost 5 bases, with 11 bases spanning the gap. The CDR3 spells CAISAGSKTGELFF. In DNA, the CDR3 is TGTGCCATCAGTGCGGGATCTAAAACCGGGGAGCTGTTTTTT.

A word on this clone: The germline gene is not matched at one end of the junction; a read error may be the cause. CDR3 in DNA: TGTGCCAGCTCACCACCAGGTTCGGTCAGGCTCCTGTCTTTT. Protein sequence: CASSPPGSVRLLSF. This rearrangement joins TRBV18 to TRBJ2-3; D unresolved. The CDR3 contains 14 residues. Germline CDR1 reads KGHSH; CDR2 reads LQKENI.

The rearrangement uses TRBV10-3 and TRBJ1-1, with D perhaps matching TRBD1 (5 bases). With 6 bases removed from V and 6 bases from J, the gap between germline ends came to 20 bases. Germline V lookup: CDR1 ENHRY, CDR2 SYGVKD. The CDR3 is 15 amino acids. The CDR3 nucleotides read TGTGCCATCAGGACTTTCGACTCCCCGGGGGCTGAAGCTTTCTTT. It codes for CAIRTFDSPGAEAFF.

The chain uses TRBV11-3 and TRBJ2-1, with 11 bases matching TRBD1. With V trimmed by 5 bases and J by 0 bases, 3 bases remained unmatched. Germline loops: CDR1 SGHNT, CDR2 YENEEA. This CDR3 has 16 residues. CDR3 nucleotide sequence: TGTGCCAGCAGCCGGACAGGGGGCTTCTCCTACAATGAGCAGTTCTTC. Protein product: CASSRTGGFSYNEQFF.

This clone showed up just a few times. At the DNA level, this CDR3 is encoded by other sequences in the same sample as well. This chain links TRBV7-2 with TRBJ1-5; a possible D gene is TRBD1 (6 bases). The ends were cut back, 0 bases at V and 4 bases at J, with 10 bases in the middle. The CDR3 is 15 residues long. Germline V lookup: CDR1 SGHTA, CDR2 FQGNSA. CDR3 sequence: CASSLAGQLNQPQHF. CDR3 nucleotides: TGTGCCAGCAGCTTAGCCGGACAGTTGAATCAGCCCCAGCATTTT. The full variable domain, in which reference TRBV7-2 and TRBJ1-5 provide the parts outside the CDR3, is GAGVSQSPSNKVTEKGKDVELRCDPISGHTALYWYRQSLGQGLEFLIYFQGNSAPDKSGLPSDRFSAERTGGSVSTLTIQRTQQEDSAVYLCASSLAGQLNQPQHFGDGTRLSIL.

The rearrangement links TRBV13 to TRBJ2-3, with 9 bases identical to TRBD2. This CDR3 has 16 amino acids. The germline gives CDR1 PRHDT, CDR2 FYEKMQ (reference sequence). V was clipped by 5 bases and J by 2 bases; unmatched bases: 8. The CDR3 region is CASSKIAGAITDTQYF. The CDR3, as DNA: TGTGCCAGCAGCAAGATAGCGGGGGCCATCACAGATACGCAGTATTTT.

V gene TRBV19 combines with J gene TRBJ1-4, with 7 bases that match TRBD1. V dropped 5 bases and J dropped 5; count of bases not matched to a gene: 8. The CDR3 contains 15 residues. Germline V CDR1 and CDR2: LNHDA, SQIVND (reference sequence). The CDR3 is CASSPGQAINEKLFF. The CDR3 DNA is TGTGCCAGTAGTCCAGGACAGGCGATAAATGAAAAACTGTTTTTT.

The chain links TRBV11-3 to TRBJ2-7; unclear D gene. CDR1 is SGHNT, CDR2 YENEEA, per germline. This CDR3 region has 15 residues. The V end was cut by 3 bases, the J end by 2 bases, with 14 bases between. The CDR3 DNA follows: TGTGCCAGCAGCTTTTCGGGTGAAGGCCCCTACGAGCAGTACTTC. This encodes CASSFSGEGPYEQYF.

This clone showed up just once. This chain uses TRBV27 with TRBJ1-1; 7 nucleotides agree with TRBD1. V gave up 6 bases and J gave up 4 bases; unmatched junction bases: 5. The germline V gene encodes CDR1 MNHEY and CDR2 SMNVEV (reference sequence). The CDR3 runs to 13 residues. The CDR3 bases are TGTGCCAGCAGAACCAGGGGGACCACTGAAGCTTTCTTT. It specifies CASRTRGTTEAFF.

The V gene is TRBV12-5, the J gene TRBJ2-2; a weak D match, TRBD2 (5 bases). Deletions cut 1 base from V and 6 bases from J, with 9 bases between. The CDR3 covers 14 residues. Germline V gene sequence: CDR1 LGHNT, CDR2 FRNRAP. Here the CDR3 DNA reads TGTGCTAGTGGTTTGGCCGGCGGGCCCGGGGAGCTGTTTTTT. Protein: CASGLAGGPGELFF.

This clone was seen a handful of times. This chain joins TRBV12-5 and TRBJ2-3; possibly TRBD1 for D (7 bases). This CDR3 is 17 amino acids long. Germline CDR1 LGHNT, CDR2 FRNRAP. Trimming stripped 1 base from V and 3 bases from J, with 17 bases between. CDR3 in amino acids: CASGLDPRAGGTDTQYF. Here the CDR3 DNA reads TGTGCTAGTGGTTTGGACCCGAGGGCAGGGGGGACAGATACGCAGTATTTT.

The chain is built from TRBV2 and TRBJ1-2; no firm D call. In germline, CDR1 is SNHLY, CDR2 FYNNEI. This CDR3 contains 14 residues. V was clipped by 6 bases and J by 4 bases, with 15 bases between them. The CDR3 is CASSLIGEVYGYTF. The CDR3 DNA follows: TGTGCCAGCAGCCTAATTGGAGAAGTCTATGGCTACACCTTC.

The chain joins TRBV7-9 to TRBJ1-6, with D perhaps TRBD1 (6 bases). CDR3 length equals 14 residues. Germline V gene sequence: CDR1 SEHNR, CDR2 FQNEAQ (reference sequence). V was cut by 5 bases and J by 13 bases, with 18 bases left in between. CDR3 sequence (DNA): TGTGCCAGCAGCGACCGGGACACCAGTAGTCCCCTCCACTTT. This codes for CASSDRDTSSPLHF. Full variable domain (missing parts from reference TRBV7-9 and TRBJ1-6): DTGVSQNPRHKITKRGQNVTFRCDPISEHNRLYWYRQTLGQGPEFLTYFQNEAQLEKSRLLSDRFSAERPKGSFSTLEIQRTEQGDSAMYLCASSDRDTSSPLHFGNGTRLTVT.

In its sample, this clone was seen a few times. This CDR3 reads CASSPKGAGPPNTEAFF. CDR3 bases: TGTGCCAGCTCACCAAAGGGAGCGGGGCCACCGAACACTGAAGCTTTCTTT. The J gene is TRBJ1-1, the V gene TRBV18, with D perhaps TRBD1 (5 bases). Germline loops: CDR1 KGHSH, CDR2 LQKENI. Deletions cut 2 bases from V and 1 base from J, with 17 bases between. This CDR3 region has 17 residues.